This is a list of T cell receptor beta chains from one sample in a study of cytomegalovirus exposure and HLA in healthy donors. Repertoires were generated with immunoSEQ multiplex PCR, while TCRdb's copy carries only in-frame clones and drops some. The listing contains some 64,000 clones. Sequencing was done on a sample of PBMCs. The receptors come from a woman in her thirties in good health and CMV-seronegative. Both conserved end residues are part of each CDR3. Fields, in order: D gene, J gene, V gene, CDR3 protein, CDR3 DNA. The D gene is left open where the match is weak.

d_gene: TRBD2
j_gene: TRBJ2-7
v_gene: TRBV6-5
CDR3aa: CASSYSGGRAYEQYF
CDR3nt: TGTGCCAGCAGTTACTCTGGCGGGAGGGCCTACGAGCAGTACTTC

d_gene: .
j_gene: TRBJ1-1
v_gene: TRBV28
CDR3aa: CASSLALGGNTEAFF
CDR3nt: TGTGCCAGCAGTTTGGCCCTCGGGGGGAACACTGAAGCTTTCTTT

d_gene: .
j_gene: TRBJ2-7
v_gene: TRBV5-1
CDR3aa: CASSLDPGTTAYEQYF
CDR3nt: TGCGCCAGCAGCTTGGATCCCGGGACAACAGCCTACGAGCAGTACTTC

d_gene: TRBD2
j_gene: TRBJ2-7
v_gene: TRBV6-1
CDR3aa: CASSGISGSSYEQYF
CDR3nt: TGTGCCAGCAGTGGGATAAGCGGGAGCTCCTACGAGCAGTACTTC

d_gene: .
j_gene: TRBJ1-2
v_gene: TRBV5-1
CDR3aa: CASSLANGGNGYTF
CDR3nt: TGCGCCAGCAGCTTGGCCAACGGGGGGAATGGCTACACCTTC

d_gene: TRBD1
j_gene: TRBJ2-7
v_gene: TRBV19
CDR3aa: CASSPTGGSYEQYF
CDR3nt: TGTGCCAGTAGTCCGACAGGGGGGAGCTACGAGCAGTACTTC

d_gene: TRBD2
j_gene: TRBJ2-2
v_gene: TRBV28
CDR3aa: CASSRLAGNTGELFF
CDR3nt: TGTGCCAGCAGTAGACTAGCGGGGAACACCGGGGAGCTGTTTTTT

d_gene: TRBD2
j_gene: TRBJ2-7
v_gene: TRBV5-4
CDR3aa: CASSLAAGVEQYF
CDR3nt: TGTGCCAGCAGCTTGGCCGCGGGGGTCGAGCAGTACTTC

d_gene: TRBD1
j_gene: TRBJ2-7
v_gene: TRBV18
CDR3aa: CASSWVKGQGAEQYF
CDR3nt: TGTGCCAGCTCATGGGTTAAGGGACAGGGGGCCGAGCAGTACTTC

d_gene: .
j_gene: TRBJ2-7
v_gene: TRBV10-1
CDR3aa: CASSSGNEQYF
CDR3nt: TGCGCCAGCAGTTCGGGTAACGAGCAGTACTTC

d_gene: .
j_gene: TRBJ1-1
v_gene: TRBV27
CDR3aa: CASMSGGVGNTEAFF
CDR3nt: TGTGCCAGCATGAGCGGGGGCGTCGGAAACACTGAAGCTTTCTTT

d_gene: TRBD1
j_gene: TRBJ2-7
v_gene: TRBV29-1
CDR3aa: CSVGQGVYEQYF
CDR3nt: TGCAGCGTTGGGCAGGGGGTCTACGAGCAGTACTTC

d_gene: .
j_gene: TRBJ1-1
v_gene: TRBV18
CDR3aa: CASSQARARNTEAFF
CDR3nt: TGTGCCAGCTCCCAGGCCAGGGCCCGGAACACTGAAGCTTTCTTT

d_gene: .
j_gene: TRBJ2-1
v_gene: TRBV6-1
CDR3aa: CASSETPGNYNEQFF
CDR3nt: TGTGCCAGCAGTGAAACCCCAGGAAACTACAATGAGCAGTTCTTC

d_gene: TRBD2
j_gene: TRBJ2-2
v_gene: TRBV7-6
CDR3aa: CASSLVELGRATGELFF
CDR3nt: TGTGCCAGCAGCTTAGTGGAACTCGGGAGGGCCACCGGGGAGCTGTTTTTT

d_gene: TRBD2
j_gene: TRBJ2-1
v_gene: TRBV7-7
CDR3aa: CASSYGLGLAGGVNEQFF
CDR3nt: TGTGCTAGCAGCTATGGACTTGGACTAGCGGGAGGGGTAAATGAGCAGTTCTTC

d_gene: .
j_gene: TRBJ2-1
v_gene: TRBV9
CDR3aa: CASSPLPSYNEQFF
CDR3nt: TGTGCCAGCAGCCCACTTCCCTCCTACAATGAGCAGTTCTTC

d_gene: .
j_gene: TRBJ2-7
v_gene: TRBV30
CDR3aa: CAWSVRSLREQYF
CDR3nt: TGTGCCTGGAGTGTTAGGAGCTTGAGGGAGCAGTACTTC

d_gene: .
j_gene: TRBJ2-7
v_gene: TRBV28
CDR3aa: CASSLGTTYEQYF
CDR3nt: TGTGCCAGCAGTTTAGGGACAACCTACGAGCAGTACTTC

d_gene: TRBD1
j_gene: TRBJ1-3
v_gene: TRBV19
CDR3aa: CASSSRTGAMRGNTIYF
CDR3nt: TGTGCCAGTAGTAGCCGGACAGGGGCAATGCGAGGAAACACCATATATTTT

d_gene: .
j_gene: TRBJ1-1
v_gene: TRBV7-2
CDR3aa: CASSPYVKTEAFF
CDR3nt: TGTGCCAGCAGCCCCTACGTCAAAACTGAAGCTTTCTTT

d_gene: .
j_gene: TRBJ1-6
v_gene: TRBV4-1
CDR3aa: CASSQGRAPLGPLHF
CDR3nt: TGCGCCAGCAGCCAAGGAAGGGCCCCACTAGGACCCCTCCACTTT

d_gene: .
j_gene: TRBJ1-2
v_gene: TRBV28
CDR3aa: CASREVRGRGGYTF
CDR3nt: TGTGCCAGCAGGGAGGTAAGGGGGAGAGGCGGCTACACCTTC

d_gene: .
j_gene: TRBJ1-1
v_gene: TRBV28
CDR3aa: CATLNGKVLNTEAFF
CDR3nt: TGTGCCACCCTTAACGGGAAGGTTTTGAACACTGAAGCTTTCTTT

d_gene: TRBD1
j_gene: TRBJ2-4
v_gene: TRBV7-2
CDR3aa: CASSLGTGGSGTIQYF
CDR3nt: TGTGCCAGCAGCTTAGGGACAGGGGGAAGTGGGACCATTCAGTACTTC

d_gene: .
j_gene: TRBJ2-7
v_gene: TRBV5-1
CDR3aa: CASSLAGSNEQYF
CDR3nt: TGCGCCAGCAGCTTGGCAGGGTCCAACGAGCAGTACTTC